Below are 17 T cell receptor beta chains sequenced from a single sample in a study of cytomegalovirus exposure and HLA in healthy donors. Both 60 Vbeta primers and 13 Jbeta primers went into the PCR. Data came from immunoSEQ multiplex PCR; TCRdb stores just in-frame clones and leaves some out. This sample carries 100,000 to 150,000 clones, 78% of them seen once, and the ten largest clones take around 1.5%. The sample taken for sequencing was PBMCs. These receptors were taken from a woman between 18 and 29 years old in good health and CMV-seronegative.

As DNA, the CDR3 is TGTGCCACCTCTGAGACTAGCGGGACGGTCGGGGAGCTGTTTTTT. It yields the protein CATSETSGTVGELFF. The rearrangement joins TRBV6-1 to TRBJ2-2; 11 bases are a match to TRBD2. The CDR3 contains 15 residues. Trimming removed 10 bases from V and 7 bases from J; junction bases left unmatched: 11. Germline CDR1 is MNHNS and CDR2 is SASEGT.

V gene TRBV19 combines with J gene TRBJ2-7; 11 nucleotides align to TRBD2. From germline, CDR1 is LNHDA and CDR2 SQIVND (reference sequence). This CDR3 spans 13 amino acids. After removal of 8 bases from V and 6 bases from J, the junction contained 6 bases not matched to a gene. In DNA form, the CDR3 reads TGTGCCAGTTCCTCTAGCGGGAGGACCGAGCAGTACTTC. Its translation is CASSSSGRTEQYF. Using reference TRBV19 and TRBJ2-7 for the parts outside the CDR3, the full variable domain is DGGITQSPKYLFRKEGQNVTLSCEQNLNHDAMYWYRQDPGQGLRLIYYSQIVNDFQKGDIAEGYSVSREKKESFPLTVTSAQKNPTAFYLCASSSSGRTEQYFGPGTRLTVT.

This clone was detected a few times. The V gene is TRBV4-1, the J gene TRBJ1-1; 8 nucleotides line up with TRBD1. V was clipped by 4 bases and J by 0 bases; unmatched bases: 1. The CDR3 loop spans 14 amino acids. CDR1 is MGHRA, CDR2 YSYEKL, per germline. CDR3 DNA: TGCGCCAGCAGCCGGACAGGGATGAACACTGAAGCTTTCTTT. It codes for CASSRTGMNTEAFF.

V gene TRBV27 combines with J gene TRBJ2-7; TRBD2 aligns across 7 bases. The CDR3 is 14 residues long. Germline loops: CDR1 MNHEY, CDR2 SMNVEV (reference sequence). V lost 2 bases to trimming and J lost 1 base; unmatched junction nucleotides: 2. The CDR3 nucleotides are TGTGCCAGCAGTTTAGTGGGAGGGTCCTACGAGCAGTACTTC. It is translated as CASSLVGGSYEQYF.

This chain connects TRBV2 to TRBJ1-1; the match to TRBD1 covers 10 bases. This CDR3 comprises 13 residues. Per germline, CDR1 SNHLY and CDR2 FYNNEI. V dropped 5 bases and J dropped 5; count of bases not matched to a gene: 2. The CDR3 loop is CASSRTGGTEAFF. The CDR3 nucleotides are TGTGCCAGCAGTCGGACAGGGGGAACTGAAGCTTTCTTT.

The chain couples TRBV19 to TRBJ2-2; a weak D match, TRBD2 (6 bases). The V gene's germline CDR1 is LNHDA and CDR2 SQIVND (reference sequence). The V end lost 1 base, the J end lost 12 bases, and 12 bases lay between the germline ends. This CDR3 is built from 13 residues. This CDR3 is CASSIALAIKLFF. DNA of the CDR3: TGTGCCAGTAGTATAGCGCTAGCGATTAAGCTGTTTTTT.

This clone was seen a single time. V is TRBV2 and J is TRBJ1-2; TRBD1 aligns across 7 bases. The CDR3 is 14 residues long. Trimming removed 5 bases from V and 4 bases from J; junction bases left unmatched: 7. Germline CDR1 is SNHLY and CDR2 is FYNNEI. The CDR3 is CASSYEQGRYGYTF. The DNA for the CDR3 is TGTGCCAGCAGTTACGAACAGGGGCGCTATGGCTACACCTTC.

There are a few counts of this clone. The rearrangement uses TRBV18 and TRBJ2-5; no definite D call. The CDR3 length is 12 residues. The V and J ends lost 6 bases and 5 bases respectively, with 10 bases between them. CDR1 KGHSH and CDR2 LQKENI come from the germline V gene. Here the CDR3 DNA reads TGTGCCAGCTCCTCTAATAAGGAGACCCAGTACTTC. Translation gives CASSSNKETQYF.

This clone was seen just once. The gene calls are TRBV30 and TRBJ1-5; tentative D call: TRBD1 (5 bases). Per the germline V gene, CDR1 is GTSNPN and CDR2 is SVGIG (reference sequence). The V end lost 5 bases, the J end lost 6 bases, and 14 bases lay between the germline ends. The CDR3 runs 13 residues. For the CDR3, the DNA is TGTGCCTGGTCCGGAGCAGGGATTCAGCCCCAGCATTTT. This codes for CAWSGAGIQPQHF.

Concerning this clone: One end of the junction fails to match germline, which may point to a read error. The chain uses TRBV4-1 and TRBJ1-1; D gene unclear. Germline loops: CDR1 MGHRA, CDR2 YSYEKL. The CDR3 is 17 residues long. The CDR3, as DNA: TGCGACAGCAGCCAAGATGTGGCGGAGGCCCTGCGGACTGAAGCTTTCTTT. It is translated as CDSSQDVAEALRTEAFF.

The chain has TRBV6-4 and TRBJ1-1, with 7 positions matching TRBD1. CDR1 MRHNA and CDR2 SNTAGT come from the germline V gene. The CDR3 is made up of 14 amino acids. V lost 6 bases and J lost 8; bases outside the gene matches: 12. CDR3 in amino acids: CASREGDSQVEAFF. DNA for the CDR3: TGTGCCAGCAGGGAAGGGGACAGCCAGGTGGAAGCTTTCTTT.

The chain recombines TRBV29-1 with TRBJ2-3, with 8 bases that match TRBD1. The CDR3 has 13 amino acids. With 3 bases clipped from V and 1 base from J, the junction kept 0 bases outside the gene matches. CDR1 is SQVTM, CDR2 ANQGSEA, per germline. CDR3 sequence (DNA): TGCAGCGTTGAGGACAGGGGCACAGATACGCAGTATTTT. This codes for CSVEDRGTDTQYF.

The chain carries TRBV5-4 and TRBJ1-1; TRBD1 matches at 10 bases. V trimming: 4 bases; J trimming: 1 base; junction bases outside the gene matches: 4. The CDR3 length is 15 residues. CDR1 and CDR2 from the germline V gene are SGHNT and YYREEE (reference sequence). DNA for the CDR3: TGTGCCAGCAGCCCGGGGGACAGGGGGAACACTGAAGCTTTCTTT. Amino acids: CASSPGDRGNTEAFF.

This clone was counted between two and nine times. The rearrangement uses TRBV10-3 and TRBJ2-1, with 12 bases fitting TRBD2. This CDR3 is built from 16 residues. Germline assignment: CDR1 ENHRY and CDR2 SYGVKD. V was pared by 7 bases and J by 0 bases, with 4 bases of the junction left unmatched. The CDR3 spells CAITPTSGSSYNEQFF. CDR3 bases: TGTGCCATCACCCCGACTAGCGGGAGCTCCTACAATGAGCAGTTCTTC.

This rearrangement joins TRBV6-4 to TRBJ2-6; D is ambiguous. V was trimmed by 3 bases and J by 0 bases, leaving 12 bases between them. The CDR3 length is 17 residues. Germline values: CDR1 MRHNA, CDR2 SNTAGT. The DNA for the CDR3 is TGTGCCAGCAGTGAAGTTTCCCCGAGCTCTGGGGCCAACGTCCTGACTTTC. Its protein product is CASSEVSPSSGANVLTF.

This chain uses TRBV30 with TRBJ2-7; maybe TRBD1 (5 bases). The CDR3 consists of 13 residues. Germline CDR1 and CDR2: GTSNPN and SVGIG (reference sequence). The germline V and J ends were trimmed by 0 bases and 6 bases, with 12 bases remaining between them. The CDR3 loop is CAWSVERRGEQYF. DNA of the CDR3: TGTGCCTGGAGTGTAGAGAGAAGGGGCGAGCAGTACTTC.

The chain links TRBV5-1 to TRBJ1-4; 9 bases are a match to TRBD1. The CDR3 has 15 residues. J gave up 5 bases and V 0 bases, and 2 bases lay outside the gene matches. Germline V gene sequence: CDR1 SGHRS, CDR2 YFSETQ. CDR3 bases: TGCGCCAGCAGCTTGGCGGGACAGGGAAATGAAAAACTGTTTTTT. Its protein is CASSLAGQGNEKLFF.